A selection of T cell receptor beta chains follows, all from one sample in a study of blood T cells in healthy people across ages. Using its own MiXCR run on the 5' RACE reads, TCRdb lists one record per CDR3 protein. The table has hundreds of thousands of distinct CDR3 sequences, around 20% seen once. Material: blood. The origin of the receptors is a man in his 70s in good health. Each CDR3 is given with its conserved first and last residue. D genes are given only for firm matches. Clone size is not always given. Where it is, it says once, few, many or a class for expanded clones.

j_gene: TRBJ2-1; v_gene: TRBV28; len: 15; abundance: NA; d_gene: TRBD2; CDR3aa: CASTNSGSAYNEQFF; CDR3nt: TGTGCCAGCACGAATAGCGGGAGCGCCTACAATGAGCAGTTCTTC
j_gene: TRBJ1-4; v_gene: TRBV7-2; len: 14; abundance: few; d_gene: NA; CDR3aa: CASSFGAREEKLFF; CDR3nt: TGTGCCAGCAGCTTTGGGGCCCGGGAGGAAAAACTGTTTTTT
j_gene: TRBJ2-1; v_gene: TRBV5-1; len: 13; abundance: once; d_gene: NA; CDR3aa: CASSQLMNNEQFF; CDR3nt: TGCGCCAGCAGCCAGCTAATGAACAATGAGCAGTTCTTC
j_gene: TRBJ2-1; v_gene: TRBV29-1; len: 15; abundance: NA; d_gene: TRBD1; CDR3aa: CSVAAGTGGNNEQFF; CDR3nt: TGCAGCGTTGCGGCCGGGACAGGGGGGAACAATGAGCAGTTCTTC
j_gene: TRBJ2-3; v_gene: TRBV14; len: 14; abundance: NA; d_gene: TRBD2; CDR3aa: CASSPRDYTDTQYF; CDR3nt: TGTGCCAGCAGCCCTCGGGACTACACAGATACGCAGTATTTT
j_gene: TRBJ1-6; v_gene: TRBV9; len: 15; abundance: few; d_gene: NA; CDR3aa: CASSVQGTYNSPLHF; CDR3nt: TGTGCCAGCAGCGTACAAGGGACCTATAATTCACCCCTCCACTTT
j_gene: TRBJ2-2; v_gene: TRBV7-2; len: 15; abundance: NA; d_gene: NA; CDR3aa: CVSSWGALNTGELFF; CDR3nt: TGTGTCAGCAGCTGGGGGGCCCTGAACACCGGGGAGCTGTTTTTT
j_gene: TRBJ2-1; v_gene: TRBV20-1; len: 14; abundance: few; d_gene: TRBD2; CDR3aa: CSARLAGAGDEQFF; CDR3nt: TGCAGTGCTAGACTAGCGGGAGCAGGTGATGAGCAGTTCTTC
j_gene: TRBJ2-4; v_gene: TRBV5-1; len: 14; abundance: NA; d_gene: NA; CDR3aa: CASSTGTNKNIQYF; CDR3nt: TGCGCCAGCAGCACCGGGACAAACAAAAACATTCAGTACTTC
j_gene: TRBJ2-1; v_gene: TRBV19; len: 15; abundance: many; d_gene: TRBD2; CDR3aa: CASSSTSGPQNEQFF; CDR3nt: TGTGCCAGTAGTAGCACTAGCGGGCCGCAGAATGAGCAGTTCTTC
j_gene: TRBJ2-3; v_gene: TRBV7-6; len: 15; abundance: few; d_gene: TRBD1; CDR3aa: CASSSRDRGEDTQYF; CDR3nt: TGTGCCAGCAGCTCCCGGGACAGGGGGGAAGATACGCAGTATTTT
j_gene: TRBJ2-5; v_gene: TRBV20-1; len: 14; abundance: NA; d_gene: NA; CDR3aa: CSAASRGRQETQYF; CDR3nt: TGCAGTGCTGCTTCTAGAGGACGCCAAGAGACCCAGTACTTC
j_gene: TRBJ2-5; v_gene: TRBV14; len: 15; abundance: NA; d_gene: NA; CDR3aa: CASSQAQGFGETQYF; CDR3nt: TGTGCTAGCAGCCAAGCCCAGGGTTTCGGAGAGACCCAGTACTTC
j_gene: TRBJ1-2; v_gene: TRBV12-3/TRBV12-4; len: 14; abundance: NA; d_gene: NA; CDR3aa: CASRPGGEEFGYTF; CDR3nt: TGTGCCAGTCGTCCTGGGGGGGAGGAATTTGGCTACACCTTC
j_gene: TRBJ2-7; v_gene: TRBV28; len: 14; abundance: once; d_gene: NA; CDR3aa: CASSYRGDIYEQYF; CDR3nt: TGTGCCAGCAGTTATAGGGGGGACATTTACGAGCAGTACTTC
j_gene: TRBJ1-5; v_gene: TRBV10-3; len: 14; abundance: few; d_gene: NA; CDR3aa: CAISPRSGDQPQHF; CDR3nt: TGTGCCATCAGCCCACGATCGGGGGATCAGCCCCAGCATTTT
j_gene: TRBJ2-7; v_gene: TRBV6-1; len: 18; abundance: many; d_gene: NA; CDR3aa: CASSAEFPETVGFREQYF; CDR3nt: TGTGCCAGCAGTGCTGAATTCCCAGAAACGGTCGGCTTCCGCGAGCAGTACTTC
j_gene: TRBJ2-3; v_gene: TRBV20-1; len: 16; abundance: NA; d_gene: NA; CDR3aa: CSAREGSRGSADTQYF; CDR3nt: TGCAGTGCTAGAGAGGGTTCCCGGGGGTCCGCAGATACGCAGTATTTT
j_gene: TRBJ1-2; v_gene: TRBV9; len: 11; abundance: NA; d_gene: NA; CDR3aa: CASTSAYGYTF; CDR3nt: TGTGCCAGTACCAGTGCCTATGGCTACACCTTC
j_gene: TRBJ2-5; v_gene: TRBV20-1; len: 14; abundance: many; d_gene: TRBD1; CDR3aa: CSASRTGRQETQYF; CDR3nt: TGCAGTGCTAGCCGGACAGGGAGACAAGAGACCCAGTACTTC
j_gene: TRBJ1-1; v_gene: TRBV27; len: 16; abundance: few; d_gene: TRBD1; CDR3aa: CASSALDRGMNTEAFF; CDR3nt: TGTGCCAGCAGTGCCCTGGACAGGGGAATGAACACTGAAGCTTTCTTT
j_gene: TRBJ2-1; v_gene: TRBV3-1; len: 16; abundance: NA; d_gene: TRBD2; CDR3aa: CASSKGTSPTYNEQFF; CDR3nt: TGTGCCAGCAGCAAGGGGACTAGCCCGACCTACAATGAGCAGTTCTTC
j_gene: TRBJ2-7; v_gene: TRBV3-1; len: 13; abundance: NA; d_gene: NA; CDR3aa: CASSQDRTVEQYF; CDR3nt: TGTGCCAGCAGCCAAGATAGGACAGTCGAGCAGTACTTC
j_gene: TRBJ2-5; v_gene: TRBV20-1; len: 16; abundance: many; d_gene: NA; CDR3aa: CSAPQLAFALQETQYF; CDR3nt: TGCAGTGCTCCCCAGCTAGCGTTTGCCCTTCAAGAGACCCAGTACTTC
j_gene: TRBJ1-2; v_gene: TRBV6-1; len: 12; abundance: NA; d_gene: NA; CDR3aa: CASSAGNYGYTF; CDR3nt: TGTGCCAGCAGTGCTGGCAACTATGGCTACACCTTC
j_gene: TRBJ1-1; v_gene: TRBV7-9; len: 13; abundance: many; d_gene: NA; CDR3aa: CASSLAGTTEAFF; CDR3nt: TGTGCCAGCAGTTTGGCAGGGACCACTGAAGCTTTCTTT
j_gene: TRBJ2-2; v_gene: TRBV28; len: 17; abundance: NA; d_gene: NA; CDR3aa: CASSSLRDKDRTGELFF; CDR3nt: TGTGCCAGCAGTTCTCTTCGAGACAAGGATAGGACCGGGGAGCTGTTTTTT
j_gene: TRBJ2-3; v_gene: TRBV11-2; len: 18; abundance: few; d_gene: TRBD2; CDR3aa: CASSLGTSGSDLTDTQYF; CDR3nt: TGTGCCAGCAGCTTAGGGACTAGCGGAAGCGATTTAACAGATACGCAGTATTTT
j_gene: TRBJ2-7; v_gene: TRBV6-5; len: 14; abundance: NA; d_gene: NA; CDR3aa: CASIYGDGAYEQYF; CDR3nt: TGTGCCAGCATCTACGGGGACGGGGCCTACGAGCAGTACTTC
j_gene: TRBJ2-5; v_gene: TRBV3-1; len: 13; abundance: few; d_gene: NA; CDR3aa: CASSSDLKETQYF; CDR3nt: TGTGCCAGCAGTTCGGACCTTAAAGAGACCCAGTACTTC
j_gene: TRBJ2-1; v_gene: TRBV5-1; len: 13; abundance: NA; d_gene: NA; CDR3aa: CASSPDVYNEQFF; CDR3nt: TGCGCCAGCAGCCCGGACGTCTACAATGAGCAGTTCTTC
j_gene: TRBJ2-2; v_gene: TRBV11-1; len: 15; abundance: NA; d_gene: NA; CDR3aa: CASSSLGENTGELFF; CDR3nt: TGTGCCAGCAGCTCCCTGGGAGAGAACACCGGGGAGCTGTTTTTT
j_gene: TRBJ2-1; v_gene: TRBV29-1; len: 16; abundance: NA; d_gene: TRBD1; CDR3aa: CSVEEGTAASYNEQFF; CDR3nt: TGCAGCGTTGAAGAGGGGACAGCGGCCTCCTACAATGAGCAGTTCTTC
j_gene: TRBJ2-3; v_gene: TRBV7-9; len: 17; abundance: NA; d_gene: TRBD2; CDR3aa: CASSRAGTTRPTDTQYF; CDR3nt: TGTGCCAGCAGCCGCGCCGGGACTACCCGACCCACAGATACGCAGTATTTT
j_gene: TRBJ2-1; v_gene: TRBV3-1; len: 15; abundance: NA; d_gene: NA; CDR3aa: CASSPNTDYYNEQFF; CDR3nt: TGTGCCAGCAGCCCCAACACCGACTACTACAATGAGCAGTTCTTC
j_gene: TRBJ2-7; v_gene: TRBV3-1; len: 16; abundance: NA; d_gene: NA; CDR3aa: CASSQNPAGATYEQYF; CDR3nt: TGTGCCAGCAGCCAAAACCCGGCAGGGGCCACCTACGAGCAGTACTTC
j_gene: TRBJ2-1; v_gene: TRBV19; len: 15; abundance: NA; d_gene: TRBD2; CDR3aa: CASSVSSGRGGEQFF; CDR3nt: TGTGCCAGTAGTGTATCTAGCGGGAGAGGTGGCGAGCAGTTCTTC
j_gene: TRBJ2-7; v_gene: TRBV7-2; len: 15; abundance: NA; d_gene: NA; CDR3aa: CASSSPDTLTYEQYF; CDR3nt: TGTGCCAGCAGCTCGCCCGACACCCTCACCTACGAGCAGTACTTC
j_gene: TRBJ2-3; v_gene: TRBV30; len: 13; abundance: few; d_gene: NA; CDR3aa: CAWPGTGTDTQYF; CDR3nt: TGTGCCTGGCCAGGGACGGGCACAGATACGCAGTATTTT
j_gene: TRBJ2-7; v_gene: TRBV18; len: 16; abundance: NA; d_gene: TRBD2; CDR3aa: CASSPPEIAGVGEQYF; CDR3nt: TGTGCCAGCTCACCACCGGAAATAGCGGGAGTGGGCGAGCAGTACTTC
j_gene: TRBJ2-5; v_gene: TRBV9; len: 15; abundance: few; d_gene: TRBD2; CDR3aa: CASGGLAGGQETQYF; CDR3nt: TGTGCCAGCGGCGGACTAGCGGGAGGCCAAGAGACCCAGTACTTC
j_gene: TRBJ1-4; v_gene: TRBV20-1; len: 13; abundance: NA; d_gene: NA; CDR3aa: CSAYRDTNEKLFF; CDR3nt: TGCAGTGCTTACCGGGACACTAATGAAAAACTGTTTTTT
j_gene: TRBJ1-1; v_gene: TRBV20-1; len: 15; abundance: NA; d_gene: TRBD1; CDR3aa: CSATDREGMHTEAFF; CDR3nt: TGCAGTGCTACGGACAGGGAGGGCATGCACACTGAAGCTTTCTTT
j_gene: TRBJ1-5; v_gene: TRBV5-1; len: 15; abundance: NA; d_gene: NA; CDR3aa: CASSLVGDSNQPQHF; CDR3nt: TGCGCCAGCAGCTTGGTCGGGGATAGCAATCAGCCCCAGCATTTT
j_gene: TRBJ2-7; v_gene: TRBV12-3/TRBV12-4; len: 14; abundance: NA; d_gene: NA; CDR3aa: CASSSFRQVDEQYF; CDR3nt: TGTGCCAGCAGTTCCTTTCGACAGGTAGACGAGCAGTACTTC
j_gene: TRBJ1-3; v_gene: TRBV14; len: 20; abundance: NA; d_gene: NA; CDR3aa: CASSQVPRAGTRNSGNTIYF; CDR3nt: TGTGCCAGCAGCCAAGTTCCCCGAGCCGGGACAAGAAACTCTGGAAACACCATATATTTT
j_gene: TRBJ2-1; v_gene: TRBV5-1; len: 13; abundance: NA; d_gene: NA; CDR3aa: CASSVSYDNEQFF; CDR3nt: TGCGCCAGCAGCGTTAGCTACGACAATGAGCAGTTCTTC